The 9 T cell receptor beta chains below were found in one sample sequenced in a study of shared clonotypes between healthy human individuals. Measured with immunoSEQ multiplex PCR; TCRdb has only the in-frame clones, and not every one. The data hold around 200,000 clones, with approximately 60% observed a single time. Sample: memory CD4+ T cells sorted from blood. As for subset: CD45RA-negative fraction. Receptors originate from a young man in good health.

The CDR3 nucleotides read TGTGCCAGCTCCCCAGCAGCAACTAATGAAAAACTGTTTTTT. This encodes CASSPAATNEKLFF. V gene TRBV18 combines with J gene TRBJ1-4; D is uncertain. Germline V gene lookup returns CDR1 KGHSH and CDR2 LQKENI. The CDR3 length is 14 residues. V was trimmed by 6 bases and J by 0 bases, leaving 8 bases between them.

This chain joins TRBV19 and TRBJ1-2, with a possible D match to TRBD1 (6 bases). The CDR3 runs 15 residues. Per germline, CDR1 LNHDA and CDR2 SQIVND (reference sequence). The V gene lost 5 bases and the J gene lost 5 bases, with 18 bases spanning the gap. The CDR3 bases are TGTGCCAGTAGTGTCGAAGGCAGGGGCTTTTATGGCTACACCTTC. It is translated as CASSVEGRGFYGYTF.

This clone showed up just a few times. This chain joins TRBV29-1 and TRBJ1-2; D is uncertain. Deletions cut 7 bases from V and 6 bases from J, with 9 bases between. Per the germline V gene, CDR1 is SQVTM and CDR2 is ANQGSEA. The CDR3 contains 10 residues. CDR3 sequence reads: CSAFNDGYTF. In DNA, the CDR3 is TGCAGCGCTTTTAATGATGGCTACACCTTC.

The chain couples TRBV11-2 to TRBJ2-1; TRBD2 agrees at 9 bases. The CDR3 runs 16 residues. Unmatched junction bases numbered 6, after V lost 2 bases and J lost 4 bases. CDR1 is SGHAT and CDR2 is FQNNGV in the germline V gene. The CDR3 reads CASSLNSGRAYNEQFF. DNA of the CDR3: TGTGCCAGCAGCTTAAATAGCGGGAGAGCTTACAATGAGCAGTTCTTC.

CDR3 in amino acids: CASSLIRGSGANVLTF. The CDR3 DNA follows: TGTGCCAGCAGCTTAATACGGGGGAGTGGGGCCAACGTCCTGACTTTC. The genes are TRBV7-9 and TRBJ2-6, with a tentative D call TRBD2 (6 bases). This CDR3 contains 16 residues. Trimming pared 2 bases from V and 3 bases from J, leaving 11 bases between. Germline CDR1 is SEHNR and CDR2 is FQNEAQ (reference sequence). Combining the CDR3 with reference TRBV7-9 and TRBJ2-6 gives the whole variable domain DTGVSQNPRHKITKRGQNVTFRCDPISEHNRLYWYRQTLGQGPEFLTYFQNEAQLEKSRLLSDRFSAERPKGSFSTLEIQRTEQGDSAMYLCASSLIRGSGANVLTFGAGSRLTVL.

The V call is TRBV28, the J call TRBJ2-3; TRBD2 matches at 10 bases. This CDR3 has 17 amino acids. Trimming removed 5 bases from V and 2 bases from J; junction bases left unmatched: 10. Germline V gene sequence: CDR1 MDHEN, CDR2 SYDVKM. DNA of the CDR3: TGTGCCAGCAGTCCCCAACTAGCGGGAAGACTCACAGATACGCAGTATTTT. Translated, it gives CASSPQLAGRLTDTQYF. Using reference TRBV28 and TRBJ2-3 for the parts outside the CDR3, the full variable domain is DVKVTQSSRYLVKRTGEKVFLECVQDMDHENMFWYRQDPGLGLRLIYFSYDVKMKEKGDIPEGYSVSREKKERFSLILESASTNQTSMYLCASSPQLAGRLTDTQYFGPGTRLTVL.

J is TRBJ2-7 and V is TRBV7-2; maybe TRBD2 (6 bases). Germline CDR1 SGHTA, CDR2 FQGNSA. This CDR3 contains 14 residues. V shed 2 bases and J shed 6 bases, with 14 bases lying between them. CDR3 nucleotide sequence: TGTGCCAGCAGCTTATACGGGAGTGGGTCCGAGCAGTACTTC. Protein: CASSLYGSGSEQYF.

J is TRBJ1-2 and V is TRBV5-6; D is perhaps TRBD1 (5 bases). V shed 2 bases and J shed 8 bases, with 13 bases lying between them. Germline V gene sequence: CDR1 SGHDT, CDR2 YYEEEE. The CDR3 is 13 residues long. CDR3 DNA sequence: TGTGCCAGCAGCTTACAGGTACGCGACGGCTACACCTTC. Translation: CASSLQVRDGYTF.

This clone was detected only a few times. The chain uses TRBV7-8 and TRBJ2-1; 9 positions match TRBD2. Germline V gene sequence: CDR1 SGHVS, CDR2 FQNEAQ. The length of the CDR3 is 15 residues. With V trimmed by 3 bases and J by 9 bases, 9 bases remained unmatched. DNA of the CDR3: TGTGCCAGCAGCTTGAGAGCGGGAGGCTTTTTTGAGCAGTTCTTC. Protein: CASSLRAGGFFEQFF.